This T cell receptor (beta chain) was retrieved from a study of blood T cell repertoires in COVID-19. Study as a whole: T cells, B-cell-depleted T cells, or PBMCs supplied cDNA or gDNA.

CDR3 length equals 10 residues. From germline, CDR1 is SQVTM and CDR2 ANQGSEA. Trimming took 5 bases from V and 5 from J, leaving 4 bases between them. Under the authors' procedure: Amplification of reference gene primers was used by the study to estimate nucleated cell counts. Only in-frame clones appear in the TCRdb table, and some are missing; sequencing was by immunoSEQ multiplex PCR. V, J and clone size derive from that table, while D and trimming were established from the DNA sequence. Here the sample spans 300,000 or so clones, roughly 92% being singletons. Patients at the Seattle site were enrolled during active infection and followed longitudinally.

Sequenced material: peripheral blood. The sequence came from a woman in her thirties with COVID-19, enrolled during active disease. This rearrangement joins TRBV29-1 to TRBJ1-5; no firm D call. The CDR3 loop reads CSVRDQPQHF. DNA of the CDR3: TGCAGCGTTCGCGATCAGCCCCAGCATTTT.